This entry lists 30 T cell receptor beta chains sequenced from one sample in a study of blood T cell repertoires in COVID-19 (dated by TCRdb to 2018 to 2021). Library prep was done by the immunoSEQ multiplex PCR assay. Held by TCRdb, this immuneACCESS table contains in-frame sequences only and omits some clones. Under half of the omission traces to an unresolved V gene where checked; the cause of the rest is unknown. Within this sample are 150,000 to 200,000 clones, with about 80% of them counted one time only. About 1.9% of the sample rests with the top ten. Sequencing was performed on peripheral blood. The receptors stem from a woman older than 75 with acute or convalescent COVID-19.

The CDR3 nucleotides read TGTGCCAGTTCAGACACGTTAGTGGGGAACACTGAAGCTTTCTTT. The encoded protein is CASSDTLVGNTEAFF. V is TRBV19 and J is TRBJ1-1; D gene unclear. V lost 8 bases and J lost 1, with 17 bases in between. Germline V lookup: CDR1 LNHDA, CDR2 SQIVND (reference sequence). The CDR3 sequence is 15 residues long.

This clone was observed once. This rearrangement joins TRBV30 to TRBJ1-3; D call uncertain. Germline V CDR1 and CDR2: GTSNPN, SVGIG (reference sequence). Trimming removed 1 base at V and 8 bases at J, with 6 bases between. The CDR3 is made up of 11 amino acids. The CDR3, as DNA: TGTGCCTGGAGTGCGTTAGACACCATATATTTT. Protein: CAWSALDTIYF.

This chain joins TRBV2 and TRBJ2-4, with TRBD2 identical over 13 bases. The CDR3 extends over 22 amino acids. V dropped 5 bases and J dropped 0; count of bases not matched to a gene: 19. CDR1 is SNHLY and CDR2 is FYNNEI in the germline V gene. CDR3 sequence (DNA): TGTGCCAGCAGTACCCCCGGGACTAGCGGGAATCTCGAAGCCTCAGCCAAAAACATTCAGTACTTC. This codes for CASSTPGTSGNLEASAKNIQYF.

The chain combines TRBV3-1 (or the pseudogene TRBV3-2) with TRBJ1-3; 8 bases align to TRBD1. The CDR3 totals 16 residues. V gave up 4 bases and J gave up 0 bases; unmatched junction bases: 5. From germline, CDR1 is LGHDT and CDR2 YNNKEL (reference sequence). In nucleotides, the CDR3 is TGTGCCAGCAGCCGCACAGGGGGAAACTCTGGAAACACCATATATTTT. It specifies CASSRTGGNSGNTIYF.

The chain joins TRBV6-2 or TRBV6-3 to TRBJ1-2; tentatively, D is TRBD1 (5 bases). With 4 bases removed from V and 4 bases from J, the gap between germline ends came to 13 bases. Germline V lookup: CDR1 MNHEY, CDR2 SVGEGT. The length of the CDR3 is 14 residues. CDR3 coding DNA: TGTGCCAGCAGTTCCCCGACAAGGGGCTATGGCTACACCTTC. Translation gives CASSSPTRGYGYTF.

The chain employs TRBV9 and TRBJ2-7; D is unclear. V dropped 2 bases and J dropped 0 bases, with 9 bases sitting between them. The V gene's germline CDR1 is SGDLS and CDR2 YYNGEE. CDR3 length: 14 amino acids. The CDR3 coding sequence is TGTGCCAGCAGCGTGCTGGAGAGCTCCTACGAGCAGTACTTC. Translated, it gives CASSVLESSYEQYF.

V is TRBV7-9 and J is TRBJ2-7; TRBD2 might be the D (5 bases). V lost 4 bases, J lost 7 bases, and 17 bases lay in between. The CDR3 consists of 14 residues. The V gene's germline CDR1 is SEHNR and CDR2 FQNEAQ (reference sequence). CDR3 protein: CASSSLRRHGEQYF. DNA of the CDR3: TGTGCCAGCAGCTCTCTCCGGAGGCATGGGGAGCAGTACTTC.

The genes are TRBV30 and TRBJ2-1; the match to TRBD1 covers 7 bases. The CDR3 sequence is 14 residues long. J was trimmed by 8 bases and V by 3 bases; bases with no gene match: 10. The germline CDR1 and CDR2 sequences are GTSNPN and SVGIG (reference sequence). CDR3 sequence (DNA): TGTGCCTGGAGAGGAGGTTGGCAGGGGGATGAGCAGTTCTTC. Translation gives CAWRGGWQGDEQFF. The whole variable domain, filled in from reference TRBV30 and TRBJ2-1, reads SQTIHQWPATLVQPVGSPLSLECTVEGTSNPNLYWYRQAAGRGLQLLFYSVGIGQISSEVPQNLSASRPQDRQFILSSKKLLLSDSGFYLCAWRGGWQGDEQFFGPGTRLTVL.

This clone was seen once. The chain uses TRBV19 and TRBJ1-1; 7 bases match TRBD1. V dropped 8 bases and J dropped 0; count of bases not matched to a gene: 3. CDR1 and CDR2 (germline): LNHDA, SQIVND (reference sequence). This CDR3 contains 13 residues. The CDR3 spells CASSQGMNTEAFF. The CDR3 region has the DNA TGTGCCAGTTCACAGGGGATGAACACTGAAGCTTTCTTT.

V gene TRBV9 combines with J gene TRBJ2-5, with D maybe TRBD1 (6 bases). Trimming shortened V by 0 bases and J by 5 bases, and 11 bases separated the two germline ends. This CDR3 is built from 14 residues. Germline V gene sequence: CDR1 SGDLS, CDR2 YYNGEE. This CDR3 is CASSVGGPSETQYF. CDR3 DNA: TGTGCCAGCAGCGTAGGGGGGCCATCGGAGACCCAGTACTTC.

The CDR3 bases are TGTGCCAGCAGCCGAAGCGGGAGTCATGAGCAGTTCTTC. Translated, it gives CASSRSGSHEQFF. The chain uses TRBV6-2 or TRBV6-3 and TRBJ2-1, with 8 bases matching TRBD2. With 6 bases clipped from V and 8 bases from J, the junction kept 6 bases outside the gene matches. This CDR3 has 13 amino acids. Per germline, CDR1 MNHEY and CDR2 SVGEGT.

The chain carries TRBV19 and TRBJ2-4; possible D gene TRBD1, 5 bases. V lost 6 bases, J lost 6 bases, and 12 bases lay in between. The CDR3 covers 13 residues. Germline assignment: CDR1 LNHDA and CDR2 SQIVND (reference sequence). The CDR3: CASSPGQGNIQYF. The DNA for the CDR3 is TGTGCCAGTAGCCCCGGGCAGGGAAACATTCAGTACTTC.

This chain connects TRBV5-6 to TRBJ1-6; 9 nucleotides align to TRBD1. CDR1 and CDR2 (germline): SGHDT, YYEEEE. The CDR3 has 17 amino acids. Trimming removed 1 base from V and 2 bases from J; junction bases left unmatched: 4. The CDR3 DNA sequence: TGTGCCAGCAGCTTGACTACAGGGGGCACCTATAATTCACCCCTCCACTTT. Translation: CASSLTTGGTYNSPLHF.

The chain recombines TRBV7-2 with TRBJ2-3; TRBD2 matches at 8 bases. The CDR3 covers 17 residues. Per the germline V gene, CDR1 is SGHTA and CDR2 is FQGNSA. V lost 1 base to trimming and J lost 2 bases; unmatched junction nucleotides: 8. The CDR3 nucleotides read TGTGCCAGCAGCTTAGTGGGGGCGGGGGGATACACAGATACGCAGTATTTT. It encodes CASSLVGAGGYTDTQYF.

This chain connects TRBV6-5 to TRBJ2-1; D is possibly TRBD2 (6 bases). The V end was cut by 2 bases, the J end by 8 bases, with 7 bases between. Germline loops: CDR1 MNHEY, CDR2 SVGAGI. The CDR3 has 12 amino acids. DNA for the CDR3: TGTGCCAGCAGTTACAGGAGGGATGAGCAGTTCTTC. Residues: CASSYRRDEQFF.

V and J are TRBV6-2 or TRBV6-3 and TRBJ1-5; 10 bases align to TRBD1. This CDR3 is built from 20 residues. J gave up 0 bases and V 4 bases, and 15 bases lay outside the gene matches. The V gene's germline CDR1 is MNHEY and CDR2 SVGEGT. The CDR3 DNA reads TGTGCCAGCAGTTTCAAGGCCGGGACAGGGGAAAAGTATAGCAATCAGCCCCAGCATTTT. Its translation: CASSFKAGTGEKYSNQPQHF.

The CDR3 nucleotides read TGTGCCAGCAGATCAGGGGGCATGTATGGCTACACCTTC. It translates to CASRSGGMYGYTF. The chain combines TRBV12-3 or TRBV12-4 with TRBJ1-2; the match to TRBD1 covers 8 bases. With 6 bases clipped from V and 5 bases from J, the junction kept 5 bases outside the gene matches. This CDR3 is 13 amino acids long.

The CDR3 DNA is TGTGCCAGTAGCAATACTCGACTCTCTGGAAACACCATATATTTT. Protein sequence: CASSNTRLSGNTIYF. The chain combines TRBV19 with TRBJ1-3; D not resolved. CDR3 length equals 15 residues. V lost 6 bases, J lost 0 bases, and 12 bases lay in between. Germline loops: CDR1 LNHDA, CDR2 SQIVND (reference sequence).

This clone has a single count. This chain links TRBV15 with TRBJ2-2, with 11 bases fitting TRBD2. The CDR3 totals 17 residues. V lost 5 bases, J lost 4 bases, and 9 bases stayed unmatched. Germline CDR1 is LNHNV and CDR2 is YYDKDF (reference sequence). CDR3 bases: TGTGCCACCAGCGCCGAACTAGCGGGGGCAGGCACCGGGGAGCTGTTTTTT. It translates to CATSAELAGAGTGELFF. The full variable domain, its missing parts supplied by reference TRBV15 and TRBJ2-2, is DAMVIQNPRYQVTQFGKPVTLSCSQTLNHNVMYWYQQKSSQAPKLLFHYYDKDFNNEADTPDNFQSRRPNTSFCFLDIRSPGLGDTAMYLCATSAELAGAGTGELFFGEGSRLTVL.

The rearrangement joins TRBV6-2 or TRBV6-3 to TRBJ2-3; TRBD2 aligns across 8 bases. The CDR3 sequence is 20 residues long. The V gene's germline CDR1 is MNHEY and CDR2 SVGEGT. With V trimmed by 5 bases and J by 2 bases, 21 bases remained unmatched. The CDR3 region is CASSHPFRSGSWRSTDTQYF. In DNA, the CDR3 is TGTGCCAGCAGTCATCCGTTCAGGAGCGGGAGTTGGAGGTCCACAGATACGCAGTATTTT.

The chain's CDR3 is CAISEIRGAPYF. The CDR3 coding sequence is TGTGCCATCAGTGAGATCCGGGGGGCTCCGTACTTC. This chain uses TRBV10-3 with TRBJ2-5, with a weak D call TRBD2 (7 bases). V was shortened by 2 bases and J by 13 bases, with 14 bases between the two germline ends. CDR3 length equals 12 residues. The germline V gene encodes CDR1 ENHRY and CDR2 SYGVKD.

Only a few counts were recorded for this clone. The chain recombines TRBV6-6 with TRBJ2-7; D unclear. Germline V gene sequence: CDR1 MNHNY, CDR2 SVGAGI (reference sequence). V was cut by 4 bases and J by 0 bases, with 4 bases left in between. This CDR3 has 12 amino acids. This CDR3 is CASSSSSYEQYF. CDR3 nucleotide sequence: TGTGCCAGCAGTTCCAGCTCCTACGAGCAGTACTTC.

This rearrangement joins TRBV14 to TRBJ2-2; the D gene is possibly TRBD1 (5 bases). Germline assignment: CDR1 SGHDN and CDR2 FVKESK. The V end was cut by 1 base, the J end by 5 bases, with 17 bases between. The CDR3 is 17 amino acids. CDR3 protein: CASSQVSSRVRTGELFF. In DNA, the CDR3 is TGTGCCAGCAGCCAAGTCAGTTCCAGGGTTCGGACCGGGGAGCTGTTTTTT.

The chain couples TRBV20-1 to TRBJ2-7, with unresolved D. The germline gives CDR1 DFQATT, CDR2 SNEGSKA (reference sequence). V gave up 0 bases and J gave up 3 bases, with 3 bases separating them. The CDR3 length is 11 residues. The CDR3 coding sequence is TGCAGTGCTAGAGACGGCTACGAGCAGTACTTC. This codes for CSARDGYEQYF.

This clone was observed a few times. The chain joins TRBV7-9 to TRBJ1-1, with D uncertain. V lost 5 bases and J 1 base, leaving 5 bases between the germline ends. The CDR3 length is 12 residues. The V gene's germline CDR1 is SEHNR and CDR2 FQNEAQ (reference sequence). The CDR3 sequence: CASSRENTEAFF. The CDR3 DNA sequence: TGTGCCAGCAGCAGAGAGAACACTGAAGCTTTCTTT.

The sample holds one count of this clone. The chain couples TRBV9 to TRBJ1-3, with TRBD1 as a possible D gene (6 bases). Trimming took 4 bases from V and 0 from J, leaving 20 bases between them. The V gene's germline CDR1 is SGDLS and CDR2 YYNGEE. The CDR3 contains 18 residues. The CDR3 DNA reads TGTGCCAGCAGCCAAAGACCCCAACAGGGAATCTCTGGAAACACCATATATTTT. Protein sequence: CASSQRPQQGISGNTIYF.

The V call is TRBV5-6, the J call TRBJ1-1, with D hard to call. V was pared by 1 base and J by 3 bases, with 13 bases between. Germline lookup yields CDR1 SGHDT and CDR2 YYEEEE. The CDR3 is 15 amino acids. Here the CDR3 reads CASSLRWELYTEAFF. CDR3 DNA sequence: TGTGCCAGCAGCTTGAGGTGGGAGCTCTACACTGAAGCTTTCTTT.

The chain has TRBV27 and TRBJ1-5; 7 bases are a match to TRBD1. With 5 bases clipped from V and 0 bases from J, the junction kept 7 bases outside the gene matches. Germline CDR1 and CDR2: MNHEY and SMNVEV (reference sequence). This CDR3 spans 16 amino acids. The CDR3 sequence is CASSPQGEHSNQPQHF. The CDR3 DNA is TGTGCCAGCAGTCCCCAGGGGGAACATAGCAATCAGCCCCAGCATTTT.

The V and J genes are TRBV6-5 and TRBJ1-2, with unresolved D. Germline CDR1 is MNHEY and CDR2 is SVGAGI. The CDR3 has 15 residues. Trimming pared 6 bases from V and 7 bases from J, leaving 21 bases between. CDR3 coding DNA: TGTGCCAGCAGCCGACGGGGAGGCCCCGGCGGTGGCTACACCTTC. Translating it yields CASSRRGGPGGGYTF.

V gene TRBV7-2 combines with J gene TRBJ1-2; no definite D call. CDR1 SGHTA and CDR2 FQGNSA come from the germline V gene. The CDR3 contains 14 residues. V was pared by 5 bases and J by 3 bases, with 13 bases between. CDR3 coding DNA: TGTGCCAGCAGCGCCTTGGGGAGGGACTATGGCTACACCTTC. Its protein product is CASSALGRDYGYTF.